This passage covers 22 T cell receptor beta chains from one sample sequenced in a study of cytomegalovirus exposure and HLA in healthy donors. The table came from immunoSEQ multiplex PCR; TCRdb's copy has only in-frame clones and leaves some out. The sample contains fewer than 90,000 clones, approximately 84% of which appear only once. Sequencing input: PBMCs. The receptors derive from a woman aged 18-29 years in good health and CMV-seropositive.

This CDR3 reads CASSSSGDRESGNTIYF. The CDR3 bases are TGTGCCAGCAGTTCATCCGGAGACAGGGAGTCTGGAAACACCATATATTTT. V and J are TRBV28 and TRBJ1-3, with 7 bases matching TRBD1. The germline CDR1 and CDR2 sequences are MDHEN and SYDVKM. Trimming removed 4 bases from V and 1 base from J; junction bases left unmatched: 10. This CDR3 is 17 amino acids long.

The chain is built from TRBV7-9 and TRBJ2-5; TRBD2 might be the D (6 bases). CDR1 is SEHNR, CDR2 FQNEAQ, per germline (reference sequence). The CDR3 sequence is 16 residues long. The V end lost 2 bases, the J end lost 2 bases, and 15 bases lay between the germline ends. The CDR3 DNA reads as TGTGCCAGCAGCTTACCGGCCGGGACTTCTCAAGAGACCCAGTACTTC. Translated, it gives CASSLPAGTSQETQYF.

This clone was observed a single time. The chain couples TRBV7-8 to TRBJ2-7; D not certain. Looked up from germline, CDR1 is SGHVS and CDR2 is FQNEAQ. The CDR3 is 14 residues long. V was pared by 5 bases and J by 3 bases, with 14 bases between. The CDR3 is CASSLVGDRYEQYF. Here the CDR3 DNA reads TGTGCCAGCAGCCTTGTCGGTGATCGCTACGAGCAGTACTTC.

This clone was observed once. The chain joins TRBV28 to TRBJ1-1, with D perhaps TRBD1 (5 bases). The CDR3 is 15 amino acids. Per the germline V gene, CDR1 is MDHEN and CDR2 is SYDVKM. V was shortened by 2 bases and J by 4 bases, with 14 bases between the two germline ends. The CDR3 spells CASSLSAFGGTEAFF. The CDR3 DNA follows: TGTGCCAGCAGTTTAAGCGCCTTCGGGGGCACTGAAGCTTTCTTT.

There are a few counts of this clone. This sequence joins TRBV2 and TRBJ2-7; D not resolved. The germline V and J ends were trimmed by 4 bases and 0 bases, with 4 bases remaining between them. Germline loops: CDR1 SNHLY, CDR2 FYNNEI. The CDR3 extends over 12 amino acids. CDR3 coding DNA: TGTGCCAGCAGTGGGCCCTCCTACGAGCAGTACTTC. This encodes CASSGPSYEQYF.

The genes are TRBV5-1 and TRBJ2-3; 13 positions agree with TRBD2. The V segment lost 2 bases and the J segment 4 bases; nucleotides outside the gene matches: 4. Germline V gene lookup returns CDR1 SGHRS and CDR2 YFSETQ. CDR3 length: 16 residues. Here the CDR3 reads CASSFTSGGVADTQYF. The CDR3 DNA sequence: TGCGCCAGCAGCTTTACTAGCGGGGGGGTGGCAGATACGCAGTATTTT. The variable domain in full, completed from reference TRBV5-1 and TRBJ2-3, reads KAGVTQTPRYLIKTRGQQVTLSCSPISGHRSVSWYQQTPGQGLQFLFEYFSETQRNKGNFPGRFSGRQFSNSRSEMNVSTLELGDSALYLCASSFTSGGVADTQYFGPGTRLTVL.

This clone was recorded once. V usage is TRBV30 and J usage is TRBJ2-1; 7 nucleotides agree with TRBD1. The germline CDR1 and CDR2 sequences are GTSNPN and SVGIG (reference sequence). The CDR3 is 16 residues long. V was pared by 1 base and J by 2 bases, with 8 bases of the junction left unmatched. CDR3 bases: TGTGCCTGGAGTGGTGTAACAGGGGACCCCTACAATGAGCAGTTCTTC. It specifies CAWSGVTGDPYNEQFF.

The rearrangement uses TRBV19 and TRBJ1-6; TRBD1 aligns across 8 bases. V lost 3 bases, J lost 9 bases, and 7 bases stayed unmatched. In germline, CDR1 is LNHDA, CDR2 SQIVND (reference sequence). There are 15 residues in the CDR3. In nucleotides, the CDR3 is TGTGCCAGTAGTATCTCGGGACAGGATCGTTCACCCCTCCACTTT. Protein: CASSISGQDRSPLHF.

The J gene is TRBJ1-4, the V gene TRBV5-1; maybe TRBD1 (5 bases). The V and J ends lost 6 bases and 0 bases respectively, with 15 bases between them. CDR1 SGHRS and CDR2 YFSETQ come from the germline V gene. This CDR3 is 16 amino acids long. The DNA for the CDR3 is TGCGCCAGCAAAACAGGTTCTCTTTCAACTAATGAAAAACTGTTTTTT. Its translation is CASKTGSLSTNEKLFF.

In nucleotides, the CDR3 is TGTGCCAGCCAAGGACAGGGGCAGGGCTATGGCTACACCTTC. Residues: CASQGQGQGYGYTF. This sequence joins TRBV6-5 and TRBJ1-2, with TRBD1 identical over 9 bases. V was pared by 8 bases and J by 4 bases, with 8 bases of the junction left unmatched. The CDR3 is 14 residues long. Per germline, CDR1 MNHEY and CDR2 SVGAGI.

The V and J genes are TRBV2 and TRBJ2-5, with 8 bases matching TRBD1. Germline CDR1 SNHLY, CDR2 FYNNEI. V was clipped by 11 bases and J by 5 bases; unmatched bases: 22. The length of the CDR3 is 17 residues. The CDR3: CAARIRQGALVKETQYF. The CDR3 coding sequence is TGTGCCGCCCGGATTCGGCAGGGGGCTTTAGTCAAGGAGACCCAGTACTTC.

The chain uses TRBV4-3 and TRBJ2-7, with a weak D call TRBD1 (5 bases). The germline V and J ends were trimmed by 3 bases and 3 bases, with 12 bases remaining between them. CDR3 size: 14 residues. The germline CDR1 and CDR2 sequences are LGHNA and YSLEER. This CDR3 reads CASSHAGIGYEQYF. Written as DNA, the CDR3 is TGCGCCAGCAGCCACGCAGGGATAGGCTACGAGCAGTACTTC.

The V gene is TRBV5-1, the J gene TRBJ1-6, with D hard to call. V was shortened by 8 bases and J by 0 bases, with 18 bases between the two germline ends. Germline CDR1 and CDR2: SGHRS and YFSETQ. CDR3 length: 17 amino acids. The CDR3 protein is CASRREMESSYNSPLHF. For the CDR3, the DNA is TGCGCCAGTAGGAGAGAGATGGAGAGCTCCTATAATTCACCCCTCCACTTT.

The J gene is TRBJ2-5, the V gene TRBV7-7; 12 bases are shared with TRBD1. V shed 2 bases, J shed 4 bases, and the junction held 2 bases outside the gene matches. Germline lookup yields CDR1 SSHAT and CDR2 FNYEAQ (reference sequence). CDR3 length: 15 amino acids. The CDR3 here is CASSLRDRGRETQYF. CDR3 coding DNA: TGTGCCAGCAGCTTACGGGACAGGGGGCGAGAGACCCAGTACTTC.

The chain uses TRBV28 and TRBJ2-7; 9 positions agree with TRBD1. The length of the CDR3 is 16 residues. V gave up 6 bases and J gave up 2 bases; unmatched junction bases: 11. The V gene's germline CDR1 is MDHEN and CDR2 SYDVKM. CDR3 residues: CASRAPGQGVPYEQYF. The CDR3 DNA is TGTGCCAGCAGGGCACCGGGACAGGGTGTTCCCTACGAGCAGTACTTC.

The chain combines TRBV10-3 with TRBJ2-1, with TRBD2 matching 10 bases. The CDR3 loop spans 18 amino acids. V gave up 2 bases and J gave up 5 bases; unmatched junction bases: 12. Germline V gene sequence: CDR1 ENHRY, CDR2 SYGVKD. In nucleotides, the CDR3 is TGTGCCATCAGTGAGGGCCCCCTAGCGGGGGCCCACGACAATGAGCAGTTCTTC. It codes for CAISEGPLAGAHDNEQFF.

This clone was observed a handful of times. The rearrangement joins TRBV5-8 to TRBJ1-1; tentatively, D is TRBD1 (5 bases). Looked up from germline, CDR1 is SGHTS and CDR2 is YDEGEE. Trimming removed 4 bases from V and 0 bases from J, with 13 bases in between. The CDR3 runs 15 residues. The chain's CDR3 is CASSGRTQMNTEAFF. The CDR3 nucleotides are TGTGCCAGCAGCGGCAGGACACAGATGAACACTGAAGCTTTCTTT.

The V call is TRBV10-3, the J call TRBJ2-7; TRBD2 is a possible D gene (6 bases). CDR3 size: 15 residues. Trimming left V 10 bases short and J 2 bases short, with 21 bases between. Looked up from germline, CDR1 is ENHRY and CDR2 is SYGVKD. For the CDR3, the DNA is TGTGCCACTAGCCCCGGGGAGTGGGGGGCCTACGAGCAGTACTTC. It translates to CATSPGEWGAYEQYF.

V and J are TRBV5-1 and TRBJ1-6; perhaps TRBD1 as D (5 bases). Germline V gives CDR1 SGHRS, CDR2 YFSETQ. The CDR3 spans 15 residues. V was trimmed by 2 bases and J by 5 bases, leaving 11 bases between them. The CDR3 sequence: CASSFASGDNSPLHF. Written as DNA, the CDR3 is TGCGCCAGCAGCTTCGCTTCGGGGGATAATTCACCCCTCCACTTT.

This clone was detected only a few times. The chain carries TRBV28 and TRBJ1-4, with D tentatively TRBD1 (6 bases). CDR3 length: 17 residues. CDR1 MDHEN and CDR2 SYDVKM come from the germline V gene. V was trimmed by 1 base and J by 0 bases, leaving 12 bases between them. The CDR3 nucleotides are TGTGCCAGCAGTTTATACAGGGAAGGGGCAACTAATGAAAAACTGTTTTTT. Amino acids: CASSLYREGATNEKLFF.

V and J are TRBV29-1 and TRBJ2-7; D is possibly TRBD1 (6 bases). The CDR3 is made up of 15 amino acids. Trimming left V 4 bases short and J 2 bases short, with 18 bases between. In germline, CDR1 is SQVTM, CDR2 ANQGSEA. This CDR3 reads CSVVGAWGSTYEQYF. CDR3 bases: TGCAGCGTTGTGGGGGCATGGGGGTCAACCTACGAGCAGTACTTC.

This chain connects TRBV11-3 to TRBJ2-2; D not certain. The CDR3 has 15 residues. Germline V lookup: CDR1 SGHNT, CDR2 YENEEA. V gave up 5 bases and J gave up 1 base, with 11 bases separating them. The CDR3 DNA follows: TGTGCCAGCAGCCTGACTTACAAGAACACCGGGGAGCTGTTTTTT. It encodes CASSLTYKNTGELFF.